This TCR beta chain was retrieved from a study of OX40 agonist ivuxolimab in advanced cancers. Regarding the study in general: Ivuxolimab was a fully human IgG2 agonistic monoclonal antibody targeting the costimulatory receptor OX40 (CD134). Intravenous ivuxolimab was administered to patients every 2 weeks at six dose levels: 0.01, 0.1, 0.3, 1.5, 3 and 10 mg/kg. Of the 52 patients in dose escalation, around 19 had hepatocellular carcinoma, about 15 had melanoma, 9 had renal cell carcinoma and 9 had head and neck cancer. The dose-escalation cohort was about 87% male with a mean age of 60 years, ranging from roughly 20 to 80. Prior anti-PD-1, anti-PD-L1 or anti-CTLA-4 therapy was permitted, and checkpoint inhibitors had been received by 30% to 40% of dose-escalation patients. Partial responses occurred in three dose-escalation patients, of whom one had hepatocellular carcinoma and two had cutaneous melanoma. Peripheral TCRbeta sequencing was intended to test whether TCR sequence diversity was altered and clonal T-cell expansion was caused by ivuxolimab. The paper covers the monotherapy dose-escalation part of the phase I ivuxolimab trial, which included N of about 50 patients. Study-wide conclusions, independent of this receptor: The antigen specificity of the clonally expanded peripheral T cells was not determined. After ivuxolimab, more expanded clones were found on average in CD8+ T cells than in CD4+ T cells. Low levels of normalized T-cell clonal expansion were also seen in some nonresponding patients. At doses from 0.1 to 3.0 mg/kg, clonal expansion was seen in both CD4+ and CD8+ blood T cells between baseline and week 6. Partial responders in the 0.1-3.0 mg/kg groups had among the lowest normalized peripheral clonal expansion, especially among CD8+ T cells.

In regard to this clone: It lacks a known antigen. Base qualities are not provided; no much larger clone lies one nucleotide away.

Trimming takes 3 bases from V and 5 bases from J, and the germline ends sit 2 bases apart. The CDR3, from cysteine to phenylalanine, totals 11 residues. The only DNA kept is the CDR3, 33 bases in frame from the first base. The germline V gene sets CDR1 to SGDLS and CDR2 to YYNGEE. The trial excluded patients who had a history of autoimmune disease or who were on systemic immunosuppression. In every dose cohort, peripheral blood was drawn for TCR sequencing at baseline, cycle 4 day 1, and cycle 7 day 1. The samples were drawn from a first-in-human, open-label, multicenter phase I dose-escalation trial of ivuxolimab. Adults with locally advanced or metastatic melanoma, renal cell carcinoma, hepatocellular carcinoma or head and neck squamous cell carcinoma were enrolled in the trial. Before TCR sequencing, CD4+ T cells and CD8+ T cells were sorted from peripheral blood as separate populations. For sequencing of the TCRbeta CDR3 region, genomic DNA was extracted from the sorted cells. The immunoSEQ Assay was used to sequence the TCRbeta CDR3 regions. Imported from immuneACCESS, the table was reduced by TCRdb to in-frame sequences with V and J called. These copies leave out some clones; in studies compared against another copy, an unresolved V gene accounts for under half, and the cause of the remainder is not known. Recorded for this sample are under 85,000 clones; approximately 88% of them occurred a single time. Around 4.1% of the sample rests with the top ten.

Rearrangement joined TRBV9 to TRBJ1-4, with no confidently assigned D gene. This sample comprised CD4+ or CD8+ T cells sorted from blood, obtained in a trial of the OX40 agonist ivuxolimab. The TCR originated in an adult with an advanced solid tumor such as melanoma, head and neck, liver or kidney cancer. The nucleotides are TGTGCCAGCAGCGAGAATGAAAAACTGTTTTTT. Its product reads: CASSENEKLFF.